This entry concerns a single T cell receptor (beta chain). The antigen remains undetermined. The CDR3 length is 17 residues. V lost 5 bases to trimming and J lost 6 bases; unmatched junction nucleotides: 12. Germline-derived CDR1 and CDR2 are LNHDA and SQIVND (reference sequence). Every bit of the isolated RNA underwent reverse transcription, so sequencing read expressed TCRB transcripts. The table came from immunoSEQ multiplex PCR; TCRdb's copy has only in-frame clones and leaves some out. The repertoire consists of about 16,000 clones, with less than 60% occurring once and the leading ten covering 0.35% to 0.55%. The data derive from a study of beta chain features in type 1 diabetes. Overall study findings and caveats: The cDNA sequencing approach could over-represent high-TCR-expressing cells. Individuals with type 1 diabetes displayed fewer insertions and more deletions at VDJ junctions. The study found moderately but significantly shorter TCRB CDR3s in all four CD4+ subsets of Type 1 diabetes patients.

This receptor was obtained from a woman aged 18 to 35 in good health. The sample was stem cell memory CD4+ T cells from blood. The V call is TRBV19, the J call TRBJ2-1, with 11 positions matching TRBD1. CDR3 nucleotide sequence: TGTGCCAGTAGTGCCCCCCCGGACAGGGGGCTGTCCAATGAGCAGTTCTTC. The encoded protein is CASSAPPDRGLSNEQFF.